One sample yielded the 6 T cell receptor beta chains listed below, sequenced in a study of T cells expressing NK-cell markers. From the 5' RACE reads, TCRdb lists one entry per CDR3 protein and no DNA. The sample table includes 400,000 to 550,000 distinct CDR3 sequences. Source material: blood T cells: a sorted CD56 or NKG2C T cell subset, CD4+ or CD8+ T cells, or bulk PBMC T cells (not recorded which). The receptors come from a woman between 18 and 70 years old in good health.

The rearrangement links TRBV5-5 to TRBJ2-7. CDR1 and CDR2 (germline): SGHKS, YYEKEE (reference sequence). The CDR3 has 16 residues. The CDR3 reads CASSLYMYQHAYEQYF. The complete variable domain, with remaining parts taken from reference TRBV5-5 and TRBJ2-7, reads DAGVTQSPTHLIKTRGQQVTLRCSPISGHKSVSWYQQVLGQGPQFIFQYYEKEERGRGNFPDRFSARQFPNYSSELNVNALLLGDSALYLCASSLYMYQHAYEQYFGPGTRLTVT.

CDR3 region: CASRLQGRNTEAFF. The V and J genes are TRBV6-2 or TRBV6-3 and TRBJ1-1; TCRdb lists TRBD1, though no DNA is available to test this call. The V gene's germline CDR1 is MNHEY and CDR2 SVGEGT. CDR3 length: 14 amino acids.

V usage is TRBV6-2 or TRBV6-3 and J usage is TRBJ2-1; TCRdb names TRBD1, which stays unverified in the absence of DNA. The CDR3 extends over 13 amino acids. Germline CDR1 reads MNHEY; CDR2 reads SVGEGT. This CDR3 reads CASTPTGDNEQFF.

This chain joins TRBV5-4 and TRBJ2-1; TCRdb's assignment of TRBD1 cannot be checked, as there is no DNA. The length of the CDR3 is 16 residues. Germline assignment: CDR1 SGHNT and CDR2 YYREEE (reference sequence). The chain's CDR3 is CASSWGGSQAYNEQFF.

The chain uses TRBV7-2 and TRBJ2-7; TCRdb calls TRBD2, which cannot be checked without DNA. The CDR3 extends over 14 amino acids. Per germline, CDR1 SGHTA and CDR2 FQGNSA. The CDR3 sequence is CASSLDRSSYEQYF.

The V gene is TRBV5-4, the J gene TRBJ2-2. Germline CDR1 is SGHNT and CDR2 is YYREEE (reference sequence). The CDR3 consists of 13 residues. CDR3 residues: CASSVATTGELFF. The complete variable domain, with remaining parts taken from reference TRBV5-4 and TRBJ2-2, reads ETGVTQSPTHLIKTRGQQVTLRCSSQSGHNTVSWYQQALGQGPQFIFQYYREEENGRGNFPPRFSGLQFPNYSSELNVNALELDDSALYLCASSVATTGELFFGEGSRLTVL.